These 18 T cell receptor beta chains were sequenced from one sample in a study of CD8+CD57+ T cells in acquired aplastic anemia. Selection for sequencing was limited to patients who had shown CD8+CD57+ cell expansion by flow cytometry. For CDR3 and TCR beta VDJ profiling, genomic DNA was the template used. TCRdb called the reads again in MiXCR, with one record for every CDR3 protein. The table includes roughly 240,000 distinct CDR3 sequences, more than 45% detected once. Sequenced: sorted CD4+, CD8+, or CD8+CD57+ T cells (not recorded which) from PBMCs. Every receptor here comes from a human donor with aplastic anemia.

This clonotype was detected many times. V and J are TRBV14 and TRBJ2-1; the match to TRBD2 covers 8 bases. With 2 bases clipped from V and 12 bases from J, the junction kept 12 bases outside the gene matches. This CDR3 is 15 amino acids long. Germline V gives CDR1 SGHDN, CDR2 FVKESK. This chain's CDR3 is CASSQLGTSSSGQFF. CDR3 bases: TGTGCCAGCAGCCAATTAGGGACTAGTTCTTCGGGGCAGTTCTTC.

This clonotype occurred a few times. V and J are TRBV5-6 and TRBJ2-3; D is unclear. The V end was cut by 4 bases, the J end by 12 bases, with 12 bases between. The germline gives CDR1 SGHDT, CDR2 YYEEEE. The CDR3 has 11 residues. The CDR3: CASSLPVGQYF. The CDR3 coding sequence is TGTGCCAGCAGCCTACCGGTGGGACAGTATTTT.

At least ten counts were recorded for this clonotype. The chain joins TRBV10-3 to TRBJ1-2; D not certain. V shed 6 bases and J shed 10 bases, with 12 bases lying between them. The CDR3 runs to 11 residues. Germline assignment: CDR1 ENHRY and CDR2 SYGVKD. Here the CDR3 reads CAIRQGPAYTF. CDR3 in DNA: TGTGCCATCAGGCAAGGACCGGCCTACACCTTC.

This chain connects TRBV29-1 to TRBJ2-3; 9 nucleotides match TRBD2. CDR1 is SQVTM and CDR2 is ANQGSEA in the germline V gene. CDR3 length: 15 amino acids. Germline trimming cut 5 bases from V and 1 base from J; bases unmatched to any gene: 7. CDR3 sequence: CSVFSASGGTDTQYF. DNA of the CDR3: TGCAGCGTTTTTTCGGCTAGCGGGGGCACAGATACGCAGTATTTT.

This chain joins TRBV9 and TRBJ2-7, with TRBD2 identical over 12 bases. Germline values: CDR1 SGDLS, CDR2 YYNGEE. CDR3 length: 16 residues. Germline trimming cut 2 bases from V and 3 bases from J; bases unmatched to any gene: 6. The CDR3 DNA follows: TGTGCCAGCAGCGTTGGACTAGCGGGAAGCTTCTACGAGCAGTACTTC. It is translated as CASSVGLAGSFYEQYF.

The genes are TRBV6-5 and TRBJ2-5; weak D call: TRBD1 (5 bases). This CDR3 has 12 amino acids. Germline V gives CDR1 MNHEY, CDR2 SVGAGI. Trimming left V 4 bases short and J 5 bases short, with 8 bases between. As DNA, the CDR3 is TGTGCCAGCAGTTTGGGGCCTGAGACCCAGTACTTC. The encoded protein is CASSLGPETQYF.

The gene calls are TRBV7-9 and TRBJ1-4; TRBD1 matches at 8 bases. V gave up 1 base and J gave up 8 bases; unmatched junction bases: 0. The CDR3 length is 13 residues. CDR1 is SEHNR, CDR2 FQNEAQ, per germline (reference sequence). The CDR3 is CASSLGTGEKLFF. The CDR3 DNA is TGTGCCAGCAGCTTAGGGACAGGGGAAAAACTGTTTTTT.

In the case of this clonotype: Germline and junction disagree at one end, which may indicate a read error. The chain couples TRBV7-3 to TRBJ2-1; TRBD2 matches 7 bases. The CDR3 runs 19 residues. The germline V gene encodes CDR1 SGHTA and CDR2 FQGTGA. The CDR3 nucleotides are TGCGCCAGCAGCTCCCATACTGTGGGAGGGATGAAATCCTACAATGAGCAGTTCTTC. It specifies CASSSHTVGGMKSYNEQFF.

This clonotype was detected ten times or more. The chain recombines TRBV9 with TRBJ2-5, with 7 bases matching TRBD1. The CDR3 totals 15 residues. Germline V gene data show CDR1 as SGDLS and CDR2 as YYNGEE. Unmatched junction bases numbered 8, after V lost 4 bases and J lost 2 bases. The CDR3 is CASSLEDRNQETQYF. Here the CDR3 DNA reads TGTGCCAGCAGCCTAGAGGACAGGAATCAAGAGACCCAGTACTTC.

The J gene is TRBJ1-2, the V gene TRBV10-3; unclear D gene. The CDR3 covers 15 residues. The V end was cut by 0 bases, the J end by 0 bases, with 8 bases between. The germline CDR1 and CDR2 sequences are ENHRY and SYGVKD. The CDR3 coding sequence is TGTGCCATCAGTGAGTCGAACCGGGCTAACTATGGCTACACCTTC. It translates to CAISESNRANYGYTF.

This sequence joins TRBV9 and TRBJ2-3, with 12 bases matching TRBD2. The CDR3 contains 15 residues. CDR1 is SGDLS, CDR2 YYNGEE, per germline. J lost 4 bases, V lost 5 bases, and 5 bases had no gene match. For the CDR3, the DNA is TGTGCCAGCAGTCTAGCGGGGGGGATGGCAGATACGCAGTATTTT. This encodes CASSLAGGMADTQYF.

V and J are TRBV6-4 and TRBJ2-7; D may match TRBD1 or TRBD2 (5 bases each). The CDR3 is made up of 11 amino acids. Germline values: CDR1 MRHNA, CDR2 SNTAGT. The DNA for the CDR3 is TGTGCCAGCAGTGACTCCGGGACGAGTCAAGTC. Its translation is CASSDSGTSQV.

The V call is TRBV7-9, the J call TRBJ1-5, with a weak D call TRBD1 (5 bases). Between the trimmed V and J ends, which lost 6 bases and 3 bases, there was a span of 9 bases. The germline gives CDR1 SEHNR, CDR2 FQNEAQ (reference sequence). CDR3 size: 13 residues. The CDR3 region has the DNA TGTGCCAGCAGTCTACAGGACAATCAGCCCCAGCATTTT. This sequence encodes CASSLQDNQPQHF.

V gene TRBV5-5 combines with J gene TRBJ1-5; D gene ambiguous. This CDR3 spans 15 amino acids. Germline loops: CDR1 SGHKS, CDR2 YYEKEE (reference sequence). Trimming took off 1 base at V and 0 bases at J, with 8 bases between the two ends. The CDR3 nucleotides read TGTGCCAGCAGCTTGTCCGCCAATAGCAATCAGCCCCAGCATTTT. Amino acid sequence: CASSLSANSNQPQHF. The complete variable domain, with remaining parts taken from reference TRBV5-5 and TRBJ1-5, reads DAGVTQSPTHLIKTRGQQVTLRCSPISGHKSVSWYQQVLGQGPQFIFQYYEKEERGRGNFPDRFSARQFPNYSSELNVNALLLGDSALYLCASSLSANSNQPQHFGDGTRLSIL.

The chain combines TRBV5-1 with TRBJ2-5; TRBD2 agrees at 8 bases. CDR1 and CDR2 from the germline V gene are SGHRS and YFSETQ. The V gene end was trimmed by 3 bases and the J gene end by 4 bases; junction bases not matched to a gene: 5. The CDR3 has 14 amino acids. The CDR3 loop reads CASSSSGSGETQYF. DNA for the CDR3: TGCGCCAGCAGCTCGAGCGGGAGTGGAGAGACCCAGTACTTC.

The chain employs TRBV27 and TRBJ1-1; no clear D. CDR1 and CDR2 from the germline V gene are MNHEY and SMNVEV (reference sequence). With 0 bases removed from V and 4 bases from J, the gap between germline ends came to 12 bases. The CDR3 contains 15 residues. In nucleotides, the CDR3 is TGTGCCAGCAGTTTATCTCGCTGGTCTAGCACTGAAGCTTTCTTT. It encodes CASSLSRWSSTEAFF.

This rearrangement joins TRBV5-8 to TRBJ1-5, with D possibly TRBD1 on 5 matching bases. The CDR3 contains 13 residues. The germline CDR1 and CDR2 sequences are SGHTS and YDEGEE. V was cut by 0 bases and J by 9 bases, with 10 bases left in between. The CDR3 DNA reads TGTGCCAGCAGCTTGGGGAAAAGGGGGCCCCAGCATTTT. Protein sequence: CASSLGKRGPQHF.

The CDR3 DNA is TGTGCCAGCAGCCTGCCAAGGGGGACCCAGTACTTC. Translated, it gives CASSLPRGTQYF. The chain has TRBV7-9 and TRBJ2-5, with D tentatively TRBD1 (5 bases). Trimming took 5 bases from V and 7 from J, leaving 11 bases between them. Germline V CDR1 and CDR2: SEHNR, FQNEAQ (reference sequence). CDR3 length equals 12 residues.